This TCR beta chain is from a study of cytotoxic CD8 clonotypes in ibrutinib-treated CLL. V shed 5 bases, J shed 5 bases, and the junction held 9 bases outside the gene matches. CDR3 size: 16 residues. Germline V lookup: CDR1 SGHNT, CDR2 YENEEA. Study-level results: Public clonotypes were rare and shrank or held steady on treatment.

Sequenced by immunoSEQ multiplex PCR; TCRdb stores in-frame clones only, minus some. The sample has a few hundred thousand clones, roughly 71% seen once. This clone was seen only once. The antigen remains unidentified. This clonotype originated in a human donor with chronic lymphocytic leukemia. Sequencing used PBMCs, obtained after 36 months of ibrutinib treatment. The V and J genes are TRBV11-3 and TRBJ2-2; 9 bases fit TRBD2. CDR3 residues: CASSTYSGGGTGELFF. CDR3 nucleotides: TGTGCCAGCAGCACCTATAGCGGGGGAGGTACCGGGGAGCTGTTTTTT.